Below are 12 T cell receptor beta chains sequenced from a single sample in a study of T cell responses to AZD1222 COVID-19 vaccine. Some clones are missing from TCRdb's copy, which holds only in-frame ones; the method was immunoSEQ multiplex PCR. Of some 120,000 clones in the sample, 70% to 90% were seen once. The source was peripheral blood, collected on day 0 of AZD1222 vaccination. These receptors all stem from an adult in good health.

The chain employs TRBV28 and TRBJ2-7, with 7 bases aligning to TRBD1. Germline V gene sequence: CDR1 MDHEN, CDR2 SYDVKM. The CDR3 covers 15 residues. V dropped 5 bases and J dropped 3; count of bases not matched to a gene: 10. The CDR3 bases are TGTGCCAGCAGTCAGATACTGACAGGGAACTACGAGCAGTACTTC. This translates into CASSQILTGNYEQYF.

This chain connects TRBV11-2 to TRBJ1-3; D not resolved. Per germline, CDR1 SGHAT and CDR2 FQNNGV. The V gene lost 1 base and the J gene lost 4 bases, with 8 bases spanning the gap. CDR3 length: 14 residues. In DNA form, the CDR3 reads TGTGCCAGCAGCTTAGCCGGCGGAGGAAACACCATATATTTT. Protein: CASSLAGGGNTIYF.

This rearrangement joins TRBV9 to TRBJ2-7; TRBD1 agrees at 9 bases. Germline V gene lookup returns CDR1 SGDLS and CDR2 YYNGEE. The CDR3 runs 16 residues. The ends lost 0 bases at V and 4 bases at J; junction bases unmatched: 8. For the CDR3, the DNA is TGTGCCAGCAGCGTAGGGGGACAGGGTGGTATATACGAGCAGTACTTC. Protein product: CASSVGGQGGIYEQYF.

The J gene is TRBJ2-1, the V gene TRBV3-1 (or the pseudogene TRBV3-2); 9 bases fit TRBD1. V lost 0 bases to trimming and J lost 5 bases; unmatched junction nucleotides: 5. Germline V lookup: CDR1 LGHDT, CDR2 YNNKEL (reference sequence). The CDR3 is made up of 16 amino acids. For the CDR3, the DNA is TGTGCCAGCAGCCAAGAGGCGGGACAGGGTCACAATGAGCAGTTCTTC. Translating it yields CASSQEAGQGHNEQFF.

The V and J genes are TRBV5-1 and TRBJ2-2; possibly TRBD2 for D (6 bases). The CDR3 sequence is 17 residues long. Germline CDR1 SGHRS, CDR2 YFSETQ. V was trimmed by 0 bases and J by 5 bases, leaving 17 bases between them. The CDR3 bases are TGCGCCAGCAGCTTGGCTCCGGGACTCGGGCCTACCGGGGAGCTGTTTTTT. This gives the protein CASSLAPGLGPTGELFF.

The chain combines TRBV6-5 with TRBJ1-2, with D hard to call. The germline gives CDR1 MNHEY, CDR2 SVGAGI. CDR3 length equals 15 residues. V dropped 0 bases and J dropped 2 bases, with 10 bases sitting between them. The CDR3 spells CASSYSIPLNYGYTF. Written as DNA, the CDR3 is TGTGCCAGCAGTTACTCGATTCCCCTGAACTATGGCTACACCTTC.

CDR3 sequence: CASSLNGLTSDTQYF. CDR3 coding DNA: TGCGCCAGCAGCTTGAACGGGTTGACCTCAGATACGCAGTATTTT. This chain links TRBV5-1 with TRBJ2-3; D is unclear. The CDR3 covers 15 residues. The V gene's germline CDR1 is SGHRS and CDR2 YFSETQ. V shed 1 base and J shed 4 bases, with 13 bases lying between them.

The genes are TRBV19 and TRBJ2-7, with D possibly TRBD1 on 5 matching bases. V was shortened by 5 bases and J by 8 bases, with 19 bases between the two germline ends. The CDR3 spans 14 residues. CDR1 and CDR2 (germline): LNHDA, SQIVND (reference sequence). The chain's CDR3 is CASSPRPDSFKQYF. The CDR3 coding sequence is TGTGCCAGTAGTCCCCGACCCGACAGTTTCAAGCAGTACTTC.

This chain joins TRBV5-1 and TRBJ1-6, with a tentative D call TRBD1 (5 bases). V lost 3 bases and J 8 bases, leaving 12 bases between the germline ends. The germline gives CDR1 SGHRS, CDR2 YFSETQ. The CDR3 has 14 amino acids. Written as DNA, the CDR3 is TGCGCCAGCAGCTGGGGACCAGGAGATTCACCCCTCCACTTT. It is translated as CASSWGPGDSPLHF.

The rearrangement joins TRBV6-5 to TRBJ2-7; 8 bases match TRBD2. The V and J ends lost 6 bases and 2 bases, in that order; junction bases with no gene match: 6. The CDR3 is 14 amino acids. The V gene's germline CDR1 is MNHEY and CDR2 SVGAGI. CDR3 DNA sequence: TGTGCCAGCAGCCCCCCGGGGGGGGCCTACGAGCAGTACTTC. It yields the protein CASSPPGGAYEQYF.

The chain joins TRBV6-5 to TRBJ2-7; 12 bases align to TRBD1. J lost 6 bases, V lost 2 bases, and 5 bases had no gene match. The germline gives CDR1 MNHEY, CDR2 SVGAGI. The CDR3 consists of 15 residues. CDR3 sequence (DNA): TGTGCCAGCAGTTACCAGGGACAGGGGGCCGGCGAGCAGTACTTC. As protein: CASSYQGQGAGEQYF.

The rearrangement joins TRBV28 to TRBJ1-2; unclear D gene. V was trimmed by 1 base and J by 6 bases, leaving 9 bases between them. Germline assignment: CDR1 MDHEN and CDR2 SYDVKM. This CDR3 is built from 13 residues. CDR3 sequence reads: CASSLLSIDGYTF. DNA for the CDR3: TGTGCCAGCAGTTTATTATCCATTGATGGCTACACCTTC.